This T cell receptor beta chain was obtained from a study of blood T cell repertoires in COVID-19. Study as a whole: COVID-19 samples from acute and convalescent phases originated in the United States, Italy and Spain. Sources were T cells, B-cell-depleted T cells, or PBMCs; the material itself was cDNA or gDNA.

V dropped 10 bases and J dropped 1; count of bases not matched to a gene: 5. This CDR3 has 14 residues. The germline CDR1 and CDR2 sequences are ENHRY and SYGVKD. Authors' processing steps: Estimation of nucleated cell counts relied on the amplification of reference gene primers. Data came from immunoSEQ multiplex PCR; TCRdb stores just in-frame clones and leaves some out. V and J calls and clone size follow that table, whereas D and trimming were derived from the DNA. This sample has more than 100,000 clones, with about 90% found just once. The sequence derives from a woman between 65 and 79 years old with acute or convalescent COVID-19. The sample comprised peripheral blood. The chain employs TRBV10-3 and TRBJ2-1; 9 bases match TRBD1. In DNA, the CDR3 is TGTGCCACCTTAGACAGGGGGTCCTACAATGAGCAGTTCTTC. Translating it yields CATLDRGSYNEQFF.